The clone carrying this T cell receptor (beta chain) was found many times. TCRdb redid the calling of the RT-PCR reads with MiXCR, one entry per CDR3 protein. This table holds hundreds of thousands of distinct CDR3 sequences, 12% to 15% found once. The TCR originated in a female donor in good health, serving as a healthy control. Specimen: memory CD4+ T cells from blood.

The CDR3 region has the DNA TGCGCCAGCAGCTTGGCCAGCAGGGCCCAAGAGACCCAGTACTTC. Translating gives CASSLASRAQETQYF. This sequence joins TRBV5-1 and TRBJ2-5; possibly TRBD1 for D (5 bases). The CDR3 covers 15 residues. The V gene's germline CDR1 is SGHRS and CDR2 YFSETQ. Deletions cut 0 bases from V and 1 base from J, with 10 bases between.